The text below deals with one T cell receptor beta chain. Its target antigen remains unknown. Base qualities were left out, and no much larger clone turns up one base away. Using the deep immunoSEQ assay, multiplex PCR amplified TCR CDR3 regions from genomic DNA. Extracted genomic DNA from each cell subset was distributed evenly across all wells of several immunoSEQ 96-well plates, and each plate was treated as a replicate. Each replicate PCR for sorted subsets received about 200 ng genomic DNA, equal to roughly 29,000 T cell genomes. Purified libraries were measured with a Qubit 3.0 fluorometer, size-checked on a Bioanalyzer 2100, and measured again with the KAPA Library Quantification kit. Every immunoSEQ 96-well plate was sequenced on a separate single-read 150-cycle Illumina NextSeq 550 flow cell. The study's processing was this. Because the immunoSEQ output included only junctional sequences and no quality scores, the filtering could not be the same as the filtering used for full-length reads. To assign V/J genes and CDR3, sequences were annotated against IMGT germline references using PyIR, a Python wrapper for IgBLAST v1.9. Reads were removed for weak V/J assignments (E-value above 1e-6), missing CDR3, stop codons, out-of-frame junctions, or ambiguous translated residues. A V3J clonotype was defined by an identical inferred V gene, J gene, and CDR3 amino acid sequence. The percentage overlap between two repertoires was calculated by dividing the number of shared unique clonotypes by the size of the smaller repertoire. Richness of each repertoire was evaluated using RTK rarefaction, the Chao1 estimator, and Recon v2.1 estimates of unobserved clonotypes. Generation probabilities were computed with OLGA for all TCRbeta clonotypes obtained by the gDNA method from a handful of donors. Drawn from immuneACCESS, this table holds only the in-frame rearrangements with V and J called that TCRdb kept. Clones are partly lost; checked studies trace under half to an unresolved V gene and leave the rest unexplained. The V and J calls and the clone size are those of that table, but D and trimming were determined from the DNA. The sample data list fewer than 800,000 clones, and about 91% of these were observed just once. The top ten hold approximately 24% of the sample.

CD8 naive samples consisted of CD45RO-negative cells that were positively selected for CCR7, yielding a CD45RA+CCR7+ population without TemRA cells. Donors were healthy HIV-negative adults with no recently reported acute infections or vaccinations. Every donor was a Caucasian adult residing in Nashville, Tennessee, USA. Blood was collected by leukapheresis, and PBMCs were isolated by Ficoll-Histopaque density gradient centrifugation and then cryopreserved in liquid nitrogen vapor phase. Analytical flow cytometry was used to check the purity and quantity of every magnetically sorted T cell population. From each sorted fraction, genomic DNA was isolated and quantified by UV absorbance on a Nanodrop 2000c. These data are taken from a study of shared clonotypes between healthy human individuals (dated by TCRdb to 2019 to 2021). Turning to the overall study: A couple of women and three men aged 18 to 49 years were included in the cohort. For each donor, three plates each were used for CD4 naive and CD4 memory, two plates were used for CD8 naive, and one plate was used for CD8 memory. To estimate repertoire size and how much clonotype sharing occurs between individuals, the study deeply sequenced the blood TCR repertoires of about five healthy adults. Each donor's leukapheresis produced roughly between roughly 0.9 and 9 billion PBMCs. Libraries were prepared and TCR repertoires were sequenced by different laboratories using diverse techniques, in order to increase sequencing depth and limit assay-specific biases. What the authors observed across the whole study: Even with the large sequencing depth, rarefaction of the sorted-subset datasets indicated that sequencing was incomplete. Based on pairwise subsampling, the degree of clonotype sharing among donors was expected to be affected by sequencing depth. Across several donors, about 4.5% of naive CD4, roughly 3.8% of naive CD8, 2.3% of memory CD4, and 0.3% to 0.45% of memory CD8 clonotypes were shared. The small number of donors limited the genetic and exposure-history diversity represented. Naive subsets generally had larger estimated clonotype richness than memory subsets. Only blood was sampled, and tissue TCR repertoires likely differ from those in blood. Compared with non-shared clonotypes, the clonotypes found in all four sorted-subset donors had higher generation probabilities.

The sample taken for sequencing was naive CD8+ T cells sorted from blood. The meaning of the sample's cell subset or site label: CD45RA+CCR7+. The TCR was taken from a man aged 30 to 45 in good health.

The CDR3 in this case is CASSNSGSKYGEQYF. The DNA sequence is TGTGCCAGCAGCAACAGCGGGAGTAAATACGGCGAGCAGTACTTC. Recombination connected TRBV27 to TRBJ2-7, with TRBD2 matching 8 junction bases. Based on the germline V gene (reference sequence), the CDR1 and CDR2 sequences are MNHEY and SMNVEV. For this chain, trimming is 6 bases at the V end and 6 bases at the J end, and the number of junction bases without a gene match is 13. The CDR3 holds 15 amino acids from the cysteine to the phenylalanine. Only the CDR3 region is kept as DNA, spanning 45 bases read in frame from base 1.